This T cell receptor (beta chain) was found in a study of blood T cell repertoires in COVID-19. The CDR3 is 12 amino acids. Germline lookup yields CDR1 SGHDT and CDR2 YYEEEE. Trimming cost V 4 bases and J 5 bases, with 10 bases left between them. The table came from immunoSEQ multiplex PCR; TCRdb's copy has only in-frame clones and leaves some out. The data show some 67,000 clones, about nine tenths seen once. The V gene is TRBV5-6, the J gene TRBJ2-7; maybe TRBD1 (6 bases). This receptor was identified in a woman between 18 and 29 years old with acute or convalescent COVID-19. Sequenced: peripheral blood. Written as DNA, the CDR3 is TGTGCCAGCAGCCCACAGGGAGACGAGCAGTACTTC. Translated, it gives CASSPQGDEQYF.